Listed below are T cell receptor beta chains from one sample, sequenced in a study of cytomegalovirus exposure and HLA in healthy donors. Sequencing used immunoSEQ multiplex PCR; TCRdb keeps in-frame clones, though not all of them. The profile shows around 250,000 clones, nearly 95% of them singletons. The sequencing input was PBMCs. The receptor set was obtained from a girl between 2 and 10 years old in good health and CMV-seronegative. CDR3s include the opening cysteine and the closing phenylalanine or tryptophan. A D gene is named only where the DNA matches it firmly. Rows give clone size only sometimes, using once, few, many, or a class for an expanded clone.

v_gene: TRBV5-1; j_gene: TRBJ2-7; d_gene: -; abundance: -; CDR3nt: TGCGCCAGCAGCTTGGCCGGCGGATTCTCCTACGAGCAGTACTTC; CDR3aa: CASSLAGGFSYEQYF
v_gene: TRBV25-1; j_gene: TRBJ1-2; d_gene: TRBD1; abundance: -; CDR3nt: TGTGCCAGCAGTGATCCCCCCGGGACAGGGGCCCTTATTGGTGGCTACACCTTC; CDR3aa: CASSDPPGTGALIGGYTF
v_gene: TRBV5-5; j_gene: TRBJ2-7; d_gene: -; abundance: -; CDR3nt: TGTGCCAGCAGCCTACTCACGGATGGGCTCGAGCAGTACTTC; CDR3aa: CASSLLTDGLEQYF
v_gene: TRBV7-8; j_gene: TRBJ2-7; d_gene: -; abundance: -; CDR3nt: TGTGCCAGCAGCTTAGATAGCGGAAGACCCTACGAGCAGTACTTC; CDR3aa: CASSLDSGRPYEQYF
v_gene: TRBV13; j_gene: TRBJ1-1; d_gene: TRBD1; abundance: -; CDR3nt: TGTGCCAGCAGCTTTGGGACAGAAAACACTGAAGCTTTCTTT; CDR3aa: CASSFGTENTEAFF
v_gene: TRBV7-6; j_gene: TRBJ2-3; d_gene: TRBD2; abundance: -; CDR3nt: TGTGCCAGCAGCCTGGGGGCGGGAGGGAGCACAGATACGCAGTATTTT; CDR3aa: CASSLGAGGSTDTQYF
v_gene: TRBV6-6; j_gene: TRBJ2-7; d_gene: TRBD1; abundance: -; CDR3nt: TGTGCCAGCAGTCAGACAGGGGCGGGGGAGCAGTACTTC; CDR3aa: CASSQTGAGEQYF
v_gene: TRBV7-2; j_gene: TRBJ2-5; d_gene: -; abundance: -; CDR3nt: TGTGCCAGCAGCTTAGGGGTAGGGGGAGAGACCCAGTACTTC; CDR3aa: CASSLGVGGETQYF
v_gene: TRBV7-6; j_gene: TRBJ2-5; d_gene: -; abundance: -; CDR3nt: TGTGCCAGCAGCTTAGACGGACAGCCACCCGGGGAGACCCAGTACTTC; CDR3aa: CASSLDGQPPGETQYF
v_gene: TRBV27; j_gene: TRBJ1-2; d_gene: TRBD1; abundance: -; CDR3nt: TGTGCCAGCAGCCGTCGGACAGGAGAGAACTATGGCTACACCTTC; CDR3aa: CASSRRTGENYGYTF
v_gene: TRBV7-8; j_gene: TRBJ1-1; d_gene: TRBD1; abundance: -; CDR3nt: TGTGCCAGCAGCACAGGGGGTGTAGGCACTGAAGCTTTCTTT; CDR3aa: CASSTGGVGTEAFF
v_gene: TRBV20-1; j_gene: TRBJ1-2; d_gene: -; abundance: -; CDR3nt: TGCAGTGCTACGGGGGGCGGCTACACCTTC; CDR3aa: CSATGGGYTF
v_gene: TRBV10-3; j_gene: TRBJ2-1; d_gene: -; abundance: -; CDR3nt: TGTGCCACCGGCCTCCCCAGGGATGAGCAGTTCTTC; CDR3aa: CATGLPRDEQFF
v_gene: TRBV28; j_gene: TRBJ1-2; d_gene: TRBD1; abundance: -; CDR3nt: TGTGCCAGCAGTTTGACAGGGGAATATGGCTACACCTTC; CDR3aa: CASSLTGEYGYTF
v_gene: TRBV13; j_gene: TRBJ2-1; d_gene: TRBD2; abundance: -; CDR3nt: TGTGCCAGCAGCTTGGGGCTAGCGGGGGCGCAACTTTACAATGAGCAGTTCTTC; CDR3aa: CASSLGLAGAQLYNEQFF
v_gene: TRBV10-3; j_gene: TRBJ2-7; d_gene: -; abundance: once; CDR3nt: TGTGCCATCAGTGAGGGGACGGGACATTTCTACGAGCAGTACTTC; CDR3aa: CAISEGTGHFYEQYF
v_gene: TRBV19; j_gene: TRBJ1-1; d_gene: -; abundance: -; CDR3nt: TGTGCCAGTAGTATCGTAGGCGGGGGGCGGACTGAAGCTTTCTTT; CDR3aa: CASSIVGGGRTEAFF
v_gene: TRBV7-9; j_gene: TRBJ2-4; d_gene: -; abundance: -; CDR3nt: TGTGCCAGCAGCTTGTCCAGGGAGGTCGAAAACATTCAGTACTTC; CDR3aa: CASSLSREVENIQYF
v_gene: TRBV6-1; j_gene: TRBJ1-6; d_gene: TRBD1; abundance: -; CDR3nt: TGTGCCAGCAGAGGGACAGGCGGAGATAATTCACCCCTCCACTTT; CDR3aa: CASRGTGGDNSPLHF
v_gene: TRBV25-1; j_gene: TRBJ2-7; d_gene: -; abundance: -; CDR3nt: TGTGCCAGCAGTGAATTAGGGCAGGGCTACGAGCAGTACTTC; CDR3aa: CASSELGQGYEQYF
v_gene: TRBV6-6; j_gene: TRBJ2-7; d_gene: TRBD1; abundance: -; CDR3nt: TGTGCCCGCAGTTTACCGGGACAGGGGACCTACGAGCAGTACTTC; CDR3aa: CARSLPGQGTYEQYF
v_gene: TRBV5-6; j_gene: TRBJ1-5; d_gene: -; abundance: -; CDR3nt: TGTGCCAGCAGCAAAAGAACTAATCAGCCCCAGCATTTT; CDR3aa: CASSKRTNQPQHF
v_gene: TRBV27; j_gene: TRBJ2-6; d_gene: -; abundance: -; CDR3nt: TGTGCCAGCAGTTTCGCTGGGGCCAACGTCCTGACTTTC; CDR3aa: CASSFAGANVLTF
v_gene: TRBV27; j_gene: TRBJ1-4; d_gene: -; abundance: -; CDR3nt: TGTGCCAGCAGTCCAACCCTTCGGCGGGGGGCTAATGAAAAACTGTTTTTT; CDR3aa: CASSPTLRRGANEKLFF
v_gene: TRBV6-6; j_gene: TRBJ2-2; d_gene: TRBD2; abundance: -; CDR3nt: TGTGCCAGCAACTTAGCGGGGGGCACCGGGGAGCTGTTTTTT; CDR3aa: CASNLAGGTGELFF
v_gene: TRBV29-1; j_gene: TRBJ2-5; d_gene: -; abundance: -; CDR3nt: TGCAGCGGAGGATTTGGATCACAAGAGACCCAGTACTTC; CDR3aa: CSGGFGSQETQYF
v_gene: TRBV9; j_gene: TRBJ1-4; d_gene: -; abundance: -; CDR3nt: TGTGCCAGCAGCGTAGAGGCAGGAGGGCCGGGTCAGACTAATGAAAAACTGTTTTTT; CDR3aa: CASSVEAGGPGQTNEKLFF